This T cell receptor (beta chain) was obtained from a study of T cells after yellow fever vaccination. Study-wide points: Abundant clonotypes from the bulk population could contaminate FACS-sorted repertoires.

This clonotype was observed a handful of times. Its target is not known. TCRdb reprocessed the 5' RACE reads via MiXCR and lists one record per CDR3 protein. Of hundreds of thousands of distinct CDR3 sequences listed, roughly an eighth were seen once; the top ten hold about 16%. The CDR3 is 13 amino acids. Germline-derived CDR1 and CDR2 are SGHRS and YFSETQ. V dropped 1 base and J dropped 9 bases, with 10 bases sitting between them. J is TRBJ1-4 and V is TRBV5-1; no reliable D call. The receptor was derived from a man aged 25-40 years who received the YFV17D yellow fever vaccine. The material was PBMCs, obtained on the day of the yellow fever booster vaccination. CDR3 coding DNA: TGCGCCAGCAGCTTGTCCCCCACACAAAAACTGTTTTTT. Amino acid sequence: CASSLSPTQKLFF.